A single sample is the source of the 10 T cell receptor beta chains below, sequenced in a study of CD8+ T cells in alopecia areata. Markers including CD4, CD8alpha, NKG2D and NKG2ACE guided sorting of pooled cutaneous lymph node cells. Investigators isolated RNA and reverse transcribed it into cDNA to act as the sequencing template. The data were produced by immunoSEQ multiplex PCR, yet TCRdb's version contains in-frame clones alone and is incomplete. Singletons are absent from the sample, which has about 300,000 clones. Specimen: CD4+ T cells sorted from a lymph node. The receptor set was obtained from a C3H/HeJ mouse with alopecia areata. The strain's MHC: H2-k.

This clone was counted a few times. Gene names are the mouse ones. The read terminates 4 residues ahead of where the CDR3 ends, so the germline J gene completes it. The sample has other DNA sequences that encode this CDR3 too. This sequence joins TRBV1 and TRBJ2-7; D may be TRBD1 (5 bases). This CDR3 is built from 14 residues. Germline loops: CDR1 NSQYPW, CDR2 LRSPGD (reference sequence). Trimming removed 1 base at V and 0 bases at J, with 7 bases between. The CDR3 protein is CTCSAVQGSYEQYF. Partial CDR3 DNA: TGCACCTGCAGTGCAGTGCAGGGCTCCTAT.

This clone showed up just a few times. The germline and genes are mouse ones. The read ends 4 residues before the CDR3 terminus; that terminus is restored from the germline J gene. The chain combines TRBV1 with TRBJ2-2; TRBD2 agrees at 8 bases. The germline CDR1 and CDR2 sequences are NSQYPW and LRSPGD (reference sequence). V lost 0 bases to trimming and J lost 3 bases; unmatched junction nucleotides: 3. The CDR3 has 16 residues. The CDR3 region is CTCSADPGGYTGQLYF. The part of the CDR3 DNA that was read is TGCACCTGCAGTGCAGATCCTGGGGGGTACACCGGG.

This clone was counted a few times. Gene labels here are mouse ones. The read ends 4 residues early relative to the CDR3; the germline J gene fills the gap. This specimen includes other DNA sequences encoding the same CDR3. This chain joins TRBV13-3 and TRBJ2-2, with 10 nucleotides matching TRBD1. The CDR3 covers 15 residues. Germline V gene lookup returns CDR1 NNHDY and CDR2 SYVADS. After removal of 5 bases from V and 1 base from J, the junction contained 2 bases not matched to a gene. CDR3 sequence: CASRGTGENTGQLYF. The DNA read from the CDR3 is TGTGCCAGCAGAGGGACAGGGGAAAACACCGGG.

There are many counts of this clone. Genes and germline come from the mouse. The CDR3 end lies 4 residues beyond the end of the read and is filled in from the germline J gene. This chain joins TRBV17 and TRBJ2-1; tentative D call: TRBD2 (6 bases). The CDR3 runs to 17 residues. The V gene lost 0 bases and the J gene lost 1 base, with 13 bases spanning the gap. The germline CDR1 and CDR2 sequences are MNHDT and YYDKIL. CDR3 bases read: TGTGCTAGCAGTAGAGATCTCACTGGGAAAAACTATGCT. As protein: CASSRDLTGKNYA. The whole CDR3 protein reads CASSRDLTGKNYAEQFF.

Worth noting for this clone: The gene names here belong to mouse. The read gets to within 4 residues of the CDR3 end, and the germline J gene fills in the rest. This rearrangement joins TRBV13-1 to TRBJ1-1, with a possible D match to TRBD1 (6 bases). Germline V gene sequence: CDR1 NSHNY, CDR2 SYGAGN. The CDR3 extends over 13 amino acids. The covered CDR3 bases are TGTGCCAGCAGTGAAAACAGGGAAACA. Translated: CASSENRET. From start to end, the CDR3 is CASSENRETEVFF.

With regard to this clone: Gene and germline names: mouse. The identical CDR3 is also encoded by other nucleotide sequences in the sample. The part of the CDR3 DNA that was read is TGTGCCAGCGGTGAACTGGGGGTCTATGCT. Translated, it gives CASGELGVYA. The whole CDR3 reads CASGELGVYAEQFF. The genes are TRBV13-2 and TRBJ2-1; TRBD2 aligns across 8 bases. The CDR3 extends 4 residues past the end of the read, so its final part is completed from the germline J gene. The germline V gene encodes CDR1 NNHNN and CDR2 SYGAGS (reference sequence). Unmatched junction bases numbered 1, after V lost 2 bases and J lost 3 bases. This CDR3 comprises 14 residues.

In the case of this clone: Gene names follow the mouse nomenclature. The read gets to within 4 residues of the CDR3 end, and the germline J gene fills in the rest. This rearrangement joins TRBV13-1 to TRBJ2-2, with D uncertain. The CDR3 runs 16 residues. Germline V CDR1 and CDR2: NSHNY, SYGAGN. V lost 0 bases, J lost 0 bases, and 9 bases lay in between. This chain's CDR3 is CASSDVAGTNTGQLYF. CDR3 DNA, as far as it was read: TGTGCCAGCAGTGATGTGGCAGGAACAAACACCGGG.

This clone occurred a few times. Mouse germline and gene names are used. The CDR3 end lies 4 residues beyond the end of the read and is filled in from the germline J gene. Other DNA sequences of this sample code for an identical CDR3. The chain couples TRBV5 to TRBJ2-5; 7 positions match TRBD2. The V gene end was trimmed by 0 bases and the J gene end by 3 bases; junction bases not matched to a gene: 3. Germline lookup yields CDR1 LGHNA and CDR2 YNLKQL (reference sequence). CDR3 size: 15 residues. CDR3 loop: CASSQDWGLQDTQYF. Incomplete CDR3 DNA: TGTGCCAGCAGCCAAGACTGGGGGTTACAAGAC.

This clone was seen more than once but under ten times. This may stem from a read error, because a much larger clone lies one nucleotide away. All gene names here are mouse names. The read terminates 4 residues before the CDR3 end, so the remaining end is supplied by the germline J gene. The same CDR3 arises from other DNA sequences in this sample as well. The chain recombines TRBV5 with TRBJ2-5; the D is unclear. The germline V and J ends were trimmed by 0 bases and 0 bases, with 4 bases remaining between them. Germline CDR1 LGHNA, CDR2 YNLKQL (reference sequence). This CDR3 is built from 14 residues. The covered CDR3 bases are TGTGCCAGCAGCCAAGAGACAAACCAAGAC. It translates to CASSQETNQD. The complete CDR3 protein is CASSQETNQDTQYF.

This clone appeared a few times. Here the gene names and germline are mouse. Coverage ceases 4 residues before the CDR3 finishes, and the germline J gene fills in the end. V and J are TRBV19 and TRBJ2-1; 7 bases align to TRBD1. CDR1 FNHDT and CDR2 SITEND come from the germline V gene (reference sequence). The CDR3 spans 13 residues. The V segment lost 6 bases and the J segment 5 bases; nucleotides outside the gene matches: 5. This CDR3 is CASKTGSNAEQFF. The sequenced part of the CDR3 DNA is TGTGCCAGCAAGACAGGGAGTAATGCT.